The 30 T cell receptor beta chains below all came from one sample that was sequenced in a study of blood T cell repertoires in COVID-19. TCRdb's copy holds only in-frame clones and misses some; the assay was immunoSEQ multiplex PCR. The sample consists of 200,000 to 250,000 clones, about 85% of them appearing once. The specimen was peripheral blood. These receptors were taken from a woman aged 55 to 70 with active or convalescent COVID-19.

The V gene is TRBV6-1, the J gene TRBJ1-3, with TRBD1 matching over 9 bases. The CDR3 covers 15 residues. With 3 bases clipped from V and 4 bases from J, the junction kept 4 bases outside the gene matches. In germline, CDR1 is MNHNS, CDR2 SASEGT. The CDR3 DNA sequence: TGTGCCAGCAGTGAGGGACAGGGATTGGGAAACACCATATATTTT. It yields the protein CASSEGQGLGNTIYF.

The chain is built from TRBV5-1 and TRBJ1-1; D unclear. This CDR3 spans 15 amino acids. CDR1 is SGHRS and CDR2 is YFSETQ in the germline V gene. The V gene lost 3 bases and the J gene lost 1 base, with 13 bases spanning the gap. For the CDR3, the DNA is TGCGCCAGCAGCTCCCGGGGAAGAAGGAACACTGAAGCTTTCTTT. It encodes CASSSRGRRNTEAFF.

The chain links TRBV3-1 (or the pseudogene TRBV3-2) to TRBJ1-1; 8 bases map to TRBD1. This CDR3 region has 15 residues. Unmatched junction bases numbered 5, after V lost 0 bases and J lost 5 bases. CDR1 is LGHDT and CDR2 is YNNKEL in the germline V gene (reference sequence). The CDR3 sequence: CASSQEDRAPTEAFF. The CDR3 nucleotides read TGTGCCAGCAGCCAAGAGGACAGGGCACCGACTGAAGCTTTCTTT.

About this clone itself: One end of the junction fails to match germline, which may point to a read error. The chain is built from TRBV4-1 and TRBJ1-1, with TRBD1 identical over 12 bases. This CDR3 comprises 20 residues. Per the germline V gene, CDR1 is MGHRA and CDR2 is YSYEKL. The CDR3 protein is CASTQPPGQGAISWDTEAFF. CDR3 DNA sequence: TGCGCCAGCACCCAACCGCCGGGACAGGGGGCTATCTCTTGGGACACTGAAGCTTTCTTT.

This rearrangement joins TRBV5-6 to TRBJ1-2; D is unresolved. The CDR3 runs 13 residues. Deletions cut 3 bases from V and 6 bases from J, with 12 bases between. From germline, CDR1 is SGHDT and CDR2 YYEEEE. This CDR3 is CASSWVSGDGYTF. DNA for the CDR3: TGTGCCAGCAGCTGGGTGTCCGGGGATGGCTACACCTTC.

This clone was observed a handful of times. V is TRBV5-1 and J is TRBJ1-2, with D perhaps TRBD1 (6 bases). The CDR3 runs to 16 residues. V lost 2 bases, J lost 4 bases, and 18 bases lay in between. The germline V gene has CDR1 SGHRS and CDR2 YFSETQ. CDR3 residues: CASSLIGGVNLYGYTF. In DNA form, the CDR3 reads TGCGCCAGCAGCTTAATAGGGGGAGTGAACCTCTATGGCTACACCTTC.

V and J are TRBV11-3 and TRBJ2-7; TRBD2 might be the D (7 bases). Germline V gene sequence: CDR1 SGHNT, CDR2 YENEEA. Trimming took off 1 base at V and 1 base at J, with 14 bases between the two ends. This CDR3 has 16 amino acids. The chain's CDR3 is CASSLGRRGPSYEQYV. DNA for the CDR3: TGTGCCAGCAGCTTAGGGCGGCGGGGGCCGTCCTACGAGCAGTACGTC.

This rearrangement joins TRBV3-1 (or the pseudogene TRBV3-2) to TRBJ2-3; TRBD1 is a possible D gene (6 bases). V lost 2 bases to trimming and J lost 4 bases, with 13 bases between them. Germline-derived CDR1 and CDR2 are LGHDT and YNNKEL (reference sequence). The CDR3 consists of 15 residues. The CDR3 sequence is CASSQNRDVSDTQYF. For the CDR3, the DNA is TGTGCCAGCAGCCAAAACAGGGATGTTTCAGATACGCAGTATTTT.

The V call is TRBV7-2, the J call TRBJ2-3, with D possibly TRBD2 on 6 matching bases. Germline CDR1 and CDR2: SGHTA and FQGNSA. Deletions cut 5 bases from V and 14 bases from J, with 17 bases between. The CDR3 runs 12 residues. CDR3 residues: CASSPYGGVPYF. The CDR3 bases are TGTGCCAGCAGCCCCTACGGGGGAGTTCCGTATTTT.

The gene calls are TRBV13 and TRBJ2-1; 16 bases match TRBD2. Per germline, CDR1 PRHDT and CDR2 FYEKMQ (reference sequence). The CDR3 is 18 amino acids. V dropped 5 bases and J dropped 1; count of bases not matched to a gene: 5. The CDR3 sequence: CASSPGTSGRVSYNEQFF. CDR3 in DNA: TGTGCCAGCAGCCCTGGGACTAGCGGGAGGGTTTCCTACAATGAGCAGTTCTTC.

This chain connects TRBV24-1 to TRBJ2-1, with no clear D. The CDR3 length is 13 residues. V was trimmed by 5 bases and J by 6 bases, leaving 10 bases between them. Looked up from germline, CDR1 is KGHDR and CDR2 is SFDVKD. In DNA form, the CDR3 reads TGTGCCACCAGTGGGGCACAGCCCAATGAGCAGTTCTTC. This gives the protein CATSGAQPNEQFF.

The chain joins TRBV19 to TRBJ2-7; D is perhaps TRBD2 (5 bases). Germline-derived CDR1 and CDR2 are LNHDA and SQIVND (reference sequence). The CDR3 extends over 13 amino acids. V shed 10 bases and J shed 0 bases, with 13 bases lying between them. The CDR3 nucleotides read TGTGCCACTGCGGCTAGCAACTCCTACGAGCAGTACTTC. This gives the protein CATAASNSYEQYF.

The chain couples TRBV5-6 to TRBJ1-2; 7 nucleotides line up with TRBD1. Germline V gene sequence: CDR1 SGHDT, CDR2 YYEEEE. This CDR3 is built from 14 residues. The V and J ends lost 4 bases and 8 bases, in that order; junction bases with no gene match: 11. The CDR3 loop is CASSVVQGRRGYTF. In nucleotides, the CDR3 is TGTGCCAGCAGCGTTGTACAGGGGCGAAGGGGCTACACCTTC.

V and J are TRBV29-1 and TRBJ2-3; D is ambiguous. CDR3 length equals 11 residues. V was cut by 3 bases and J by 8 bases, with 9 bases left in between. The germline CDR1 and CDR2 sequences are SQVTM and ANQGSEA. DNA for the CDR3: TGCAGCGTTGAGTTGCGTGGTACGCAGTATTTT. This gives the protein CSVELRGTQYF.

The chain links TRBV5-4 to TRBJ2-7; tentatively, D is TRBD1 (6 bases). CDR3 length: 12 amino acids. Germline CDR1 and CDR2: SGHNT and YYREEE (reference sequence). Trimming pared 0 bases from V and 9 bases from J, leaving 10 bases between. As DNA, the CDR3 is TGTGCCAGCAGCTTGGAGTGGGGGCGGCAGTACTTC. Its protein is CASSLEWGRQYF.

This clone showed up just a few times. The chain joins TRBV27 to TRBJ2-1; TRBD1 might be the D (5 bases). CDR1 and CDR2 (germline): MNHEY, SMNVEV (reference sequence). V was trimmed by 3 bases and J by 8 bases, leaving 14 bases between them. This CDR3 region has 14 residues. The CDR3 DNA follows: TGTGCCAGCAGTTTGGGTCAGGGCATGCATGAGCAGTTCTTC. Translated, it gives CASSLGQGMHEQFF.

The V gene is TRBV30, the J gene TRBJ1-2; TRBD1 matches at 8 bases. The germline V gene encodes CDR1 GTSNPN and CDR2 SVGIG (reference sequence). CDR3 size: 13 residues. CDR3 loop: CGSDREVNYGYTF. CDR3 in DNA: TGTGGGTCGGACAGGGAGGTTAACTATGGCTACACCTTC. The entire variable domain, with the rest obtained from reference TRBV30 and TRBJ1-2, is as follows: SQTIHQWPATLVQPVGSPLSLECTVEGTSNPNLYWYRQAAGRGLQLLFYSVGIGQISSEVPQNLSASRPQDRQFILSSKKLLLSDSGFYLCGSDREVNYGYTFGSGTRLTVV.

The chain couples TRBV2 to TRBJ2-1, with TRBD2 matching 10 bases. The CDR3 runs to 15 residues. V lost 7 bases and J lost 8; bases outside the gene matches: 11. The V gene's germline CDR1 is SNHLY and CDR2 FYNNEI. CDR3 DNA: TGTGCCAGCAAATACAGGACTAGCGGTCTCGATGAGCAGTTCTTC. Amino acids: CASKYRTSGLDEQFF. The variable domain in full, completed from reference TRBV2 and TRBJ2-1, reads EPEVTQTPSHQVTQMGQEVILRCVPISNHLYFYWYRQILGQKVEFLVSFYNNEISEKSEIFDDQFSVERPDGSNFTLKIRSTKLEDSAMYFCASKYRTSGLDEQFFGPGTRLTVL.

The chain couples TRBV29-1 to TRBJ2-7, with 9 bases fitting TRBD1. Germline V gene lookup returns CDR1 SQVTM and CDR2 ANQGSEA. J gave up 2 bases and V 6 bases, and 5 bases lay outside the gene matches. CDR3 size: 13 residues. CDR3 DNA: TGCAGCGTGGAGACAGGGGGGACCTACGAGCAGTACTTC. It encodes CSVETGGTYEQYF.

This clone was seen only a few times. The rearrangement uses TRBV7-6 and TRBJ2-2, with D possibly matching TRBD2 (6 bases). This CDR3 has 15 residues. Germline assignment: CDR1 SGHVS and CDR2 FNYEAQ. V was clipped by 4 bases and J by 5 bases, with 14 bases between them. In nucleotides, the CDR3 is TGTGCCAGCAGCTCCTTGCGGGGAGGAACCGGGGAGCTGTTTTTT. Amino acid sequence: CASSSLRGGTGELFF.

This chain links TRBV19 with TRBJ1-5; 8 bases line up with TRBD1. CDR1 is LNHDA and CDR2 is SQIVND in the germline V gene (reference sequence). The V gene end was trimmed by 5 bases and the J gene end by 5 bases; junction bases not matched to a gene: 2. The length of the CDR3 is 13 residues. The CDR3 sequence is CASSDRGDQPQHF. The CDR3 region has the DNA TGTGCCAGTAGTGACAGGGGAGATCAGCCCCAGCATTTT.

The genes are TRBV28 and TRBJ1-2, with 9 bases identical to TRBD1. Germline trimming cut 5 bases from V and 8 bases from J; bases unmatched to any gene: 6. The CDR3 runs to 13 residues. CDR1 MDHEN and CDR2 SYDVKM come from the germline V gene. CDR3 sequence: CASSRTGVGGYTF. CDR3 nucleotide sequence: TGTGCCAGCAGTCGGACAGGGGTGGGCGGCTACACCTTC.

The CDR3 region is CASSLTSGSTDTQYF. The CDR3 nucleotides are TGTGCCAGCAGCCTGACTAGCGGGAGCACAGATACGCAGTATTTT. The chain combines TRBV7-9 with TRBJ2-3; 10 bases are a match to TRBD2. The V segment lost 5 bases and the J segment 0 bases; nucleotides outside the gene matches: 2. The CDR3 totals 15 residues. Germline V lookup: CDR1 SEHNR, CDR2 FQNEAQ (reference sequence).

This chain uses TRBV10-2 with TRBJ2-2, with D maybe TRBD1 (6 bases). Germline CDR1 is WSHSY and CDR2 is SAAADI. The V end was cut by 8 bases, the J end by 5 bases, with 18 bases between. This CDR3 contains 15 residues. CDR3 sequence (DNA): TGCGCCAGCCGCACCCAGGGGCGGCGGACCGGGGAGCTGTTTTTT. It is translated as CASRTQGRRTGELFF.

V is TRBV6-5 and J is TRBJ2-7; perhaps TRBD2 as D (6 bases). V was shortened by 6 bases and J by 5 bases, with 17 bases between the two germline ends. Germline-derived CDR1 and CDR2 are MNHEY and SVGAGI. The CDR3 length is 14 residues. Here the CDR3 reads CASRRGRSENEQYF. CDR3 bases: TGTGCCAGCAGAAGAGGGAGGTCCGAAAACGAGCAGTACTTC.

The chain carries TRBV25-1 and TRBJ2-3, with D perhaps TRBD2 (6 bases). The V and J ends lost 6 bases and 0 bases respectively, with 10 bases between them. This CDR3 spans 14 amino acids. The germline V gene has CDR1 MGHDK and CDR2 SYGVNS. In nucleotides, the CDR3 is TGTGCCAGCAGGGGACTTTTTAGCACAGATACGCAGTATTTT. Amino acid sequence: CASRGLFSTDTQYF.

This rearrangement joins TRBV10-1 to TRBJ2-1; the match to TRBD1 covers 11 bases. Germline CDR1 and CDR2: WNHNN and SYGVQD (reference sequence). This CDR3 has 18 residues. The V and J ends lost 2 bases and 0 bases, in that order; junction bases with no gene match: 6. The CDR3 region is CASSERDRGKDSYNEQFF. The DNA for the CDR3 is TGCGCCAGCAGTGAGAGGGACAGGGGGAAGGACTCCTACAATGAGCAGTTCTTC.

The chain recombines TRBV6-1 with TRBJ2-1; D gene ambiguous. Trimming removed 0 bases at V and 2 bases at J, with 11 bases between. This CDR3 is built from 16 residues. Germline V CDR1 and CDR2: MNHNS, SASEGT. The CDR3 coding sequence is TGTGCCAGCAGTGAAGCAATTAGCCCGACCTACAATGAGCAGTTCTTC. Translation: CASSEAISPTYNEQFF.

V and J are TRBV23-1 and TRBJ2-7; a weak D match, TRBD1 (6 bases). TRBV23-1 is an ORF for which the function is uncertain. V lost 1 base to trimming and J lost 0 bases, with 25 bases between them. This CDR3 region has 20 residues. Written as DNA, the CDR3 is TGCGCCAGCAGTCAATATGAGGGGGTAACTCGCCGAAGAATCTCCTACGAGCAGTACTTC. It specifies CASSQYEGVTRRRISYEQYF.

The chain carries TRBV7-2 and TRBJ2-1; 10 nucleotides align to TRBD2. With 5 bases clipped from V and 7 bases from J, the junction kept 11 bases outside the gene matches. This CDR3 is built from 16 residues. In germline, CDR1 is SGHTA, CDR2 FQGNSA. Here the CDR3 reads CASSPIERGGWNEQFF. In DNA form, the CDR3 reads TGTGCCAGCAGCCCGATTGAGCGGGGGGGTTGGAATGAGCAGTTCTTC.